One and the same sample provided the 5 T cell receptor beta chains below, sequenced in a study of T cell repertoires in cytomegalovirus infection (dated by TCRdb to between 2019 and 2020). Taken with the paper, the label for treatment or condition translates to: in vitro stimulation with specific CMV peptide epitopes to enrich CMV-specific T cells. Antigens for these TCRs are unknown. The instrument given in TCRdb is Illumina HiSeq 1500. Using fastp trimming at Q25 and MiXCR clonotype assembly, TCRdb reanalyzed the public sequencing data and kept in-frame beta chains. When rows share a CDR3 protein, they turn into one entry using the most common DNA and genes. The sample table shows 230,000 or so distinct CDR3 sequences, and 38% are seen once. Of the sample, 55% to 60% falls within the top ten clones. The source was CD8+ T cells from cultured PBMCs, collected from culture after CMV antigen stimulation. These receptor sequences come from a human donor in good health (CMV status not recorded). Some clones in this sample may be carry-over from other donors' samples.

As DNA, the CDR3 is TGTGCCAGCAGCCCCGGGCTAGCGGTGAGGAATGAGCAGTTCTTC. Translation: CASSPGLAVRNEQFF. The chain links TRBV7-3 to TRBJ2-1; TRBD2 aligns across 7 bases. The CDR3 has 15 amino acids. The V gene end was trimmed by 5 bases and the J gene end by 7 bases; junction bases not matched to a gene: 11. The V gene's germline CDR1 is SGHTA and CDR2 FQGTGA.

This clonotype was seen ten or more times. The chain has TRBV7-9 and TRBJ2-7; TRBD1 matches at 7 bases. Germline V CDR1 and CDR2: SEHNR, FQNEAQ (reference sequence). V shed 0 bases and J 3 bases; nucleotides not matched to a gene: 8. This CDR3 comprises 16 residues. CDR3: CASSLARGDSLYEQYF. CDR3 DNA sequence: TGTGCCAGCAGCTTAGCGAGAGGGGACAGCCTCTACGAGCAGTACTTC.

The chain links TRBV6-1 to TRBJ1-5, with 9 nucleotides matching TRBD1. Germline CDR1 and CDR2: MNHNS and SASEGT. V dropped 4 bases and J dropped 7; count of bases not matched to a gene: 14. This CDR3 spans 17 amino acids. The CDR3 reads CASSVRGQGTSRQPQHF. The CDR3 DNA sequence: TGTGCCAGCAGTGTACGCGGACAGGGGACATCAAGGCAGCCCCAGCATTTT.

The V gene is TRBV29-1, the J gene TRBJ2-1; perhaps TRBD2 as D (7 bases). Per germline, CDR1 SQVTM and CDR2 ANQGSEA. This CDR3 has 15 amino acids. V lost 3 bases to trimming and J lost 7 bases, with 19 bases between them. CDR3 amino acids: CSVESGGGVGNEQFF. The CDR3 nucleotides are TGCAGCGTTGAGTCTGGCGGGGGCGTAGGGAATGAGCAGTTCTTC.

The chain employs TRBV5-1 and TRBJ1-4; D is unresolved. The CDR3 has 16 residues. V was trimmed by 1 base and J by 3 bases, leaving 13 bases between them. Germline-derived CDR1 and CDR2 are SGHRS and YFSETQ. The CDR3 is CASSLFSRQPNEKLFF. In DNA, the CDR3 is TGCGCCAGCAGCTTGTTTTCGAGACAACCTAATGAAAAACTGTTTTTT.